Included here is one T cell receptor (beta chain) sequence, with context. Its target antigen remains unknown. Within one base of it there is no much larger clone, and no base qualities were kept. The entry originates in a study of blood T cell repertoires in COVID-19 (TCRdb year 2020). Concerning the study at large: The collaborator samples originated in the United States, Italy and Spain and spanned the acute and convalescent phases of COVID-19. The repertoires were released in a freely available public database intended as a resource for research on the immune response to SARS-CoV-2. Samples were obtained from the ongoing ImmuneRACE study (first 160 participants) and from about 1,300 subjects provided by 6 global collaborators. HLA class I and class II types, where available, came from metadata supplied by the sample provider rather than from assay-based typing. Subjects who had been exposed to COVID-19, were actively infected with it, or had recovered from it provided the deeply sampled blood TCRbeta repertoires that made up the dataset. The sample metadata nearly always contained a de-identified subject ID, COVID-19 status, age in years and sex. The prospective study material was composed of cDNA or gDNA derived from T cells, B-cell-depleted T cells, or PBMCs. What the study reported, not specific to this receptor: Clinical and demographic metadata were provided uncurated, with the amount varying by source and participant.

TCRbeta CDR3 regions were amplified from genomic DNA using the immunoSEQ Assay, a bias-controlled multiplex PCR. In the authors' own workflow: Nucleated cell counts per sample were estimated from amplification of reference gene primers within the assay. To quantify the absolute abundance of each unique TCRbeta CDR3 rearrangement, sequence reads were collapsed and filtered. For each sample, productive Simpson clonality was calculated as the square root of Simpson's diversity index across productive rearrangements. TCRdb took over this immuneACCESS table, retaining in-frame rearrangements with V and J assigned. Such tables are incomplete; in checked studies, under half of the missing clones stem from an unresolved V gene, and the remainder is unexplained. V and J calls plus clone size are reproduced from that table; the DNA served to infer D and trimming. This sample is represented by 87,000 or so clones; around 83% of them were singletons. Jointly, the top ten make up 22% of the sample.

Each collaborating institution followed its own protocols to collect whole blood in K2EDTA tubes. For TCRbeta analysis, collaborator samples were shipped as frozen whole blood, as isolated PBMCs, or as DNA extracted from either sample type. The CDR3 runs 13 amino acids, cysteine and phenylalanine included. The only DNA kept is the CDR3, 39 bases in frame from the first base. V lost 2 bases and J lost 10 bases; the stretch between them is 11 bases long. The chain employs TRBV12-3 or TRBV12-4 and TRBJ1-4; there is no confident call for the D gene. The clonotype comes from a woman older than 75 in a cohort sampled during active or convalescent COVID-19. The specimen sequenced was peripheral blood. The DNA sequence is TGTGCCAGCAGTTTACGCCCAGAGGGAAAACTGTTTTTT. Translated, it reads CASSLRPEGKLFF.